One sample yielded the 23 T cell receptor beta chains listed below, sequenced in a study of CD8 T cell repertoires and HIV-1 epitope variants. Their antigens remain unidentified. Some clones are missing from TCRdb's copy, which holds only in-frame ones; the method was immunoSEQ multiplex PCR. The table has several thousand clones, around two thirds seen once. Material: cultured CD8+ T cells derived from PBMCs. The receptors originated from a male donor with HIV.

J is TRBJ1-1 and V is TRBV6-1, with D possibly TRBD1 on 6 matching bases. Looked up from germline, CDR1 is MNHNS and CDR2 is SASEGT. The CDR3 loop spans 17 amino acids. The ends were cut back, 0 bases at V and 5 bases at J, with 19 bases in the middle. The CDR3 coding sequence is TGTGCCAGCAGTGAAGCTATGGGGGGCGAGATAGGAACTGAAGCTTTCTTT. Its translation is CASSEAMGGEIGTEAFF.

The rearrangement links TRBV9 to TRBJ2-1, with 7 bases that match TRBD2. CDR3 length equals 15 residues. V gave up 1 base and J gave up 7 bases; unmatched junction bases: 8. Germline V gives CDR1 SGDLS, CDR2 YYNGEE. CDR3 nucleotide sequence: TGTGCCAGCAGCGTACTGGGACTACAAGGGAATGAGCAGTTCTTC. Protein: CASSVLGLQGNEQFF.

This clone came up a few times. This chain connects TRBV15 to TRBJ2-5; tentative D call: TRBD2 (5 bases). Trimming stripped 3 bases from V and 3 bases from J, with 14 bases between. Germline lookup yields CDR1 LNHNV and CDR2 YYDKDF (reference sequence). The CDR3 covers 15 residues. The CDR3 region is CATSSGLAEEETQYF. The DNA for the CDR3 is TGTGCCACCAGCAGCGGCCTGGCGGAGGAAGAGACCCAGTACTTC.

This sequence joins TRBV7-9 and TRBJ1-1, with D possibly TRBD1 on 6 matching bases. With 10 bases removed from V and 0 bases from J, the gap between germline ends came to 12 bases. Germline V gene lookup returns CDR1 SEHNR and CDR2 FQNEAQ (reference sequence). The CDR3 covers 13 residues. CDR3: CATRDTMNTEAFF. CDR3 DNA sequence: TGTGCCACCCGGGACACAATGAACACTGAAGCTTTCTTT.

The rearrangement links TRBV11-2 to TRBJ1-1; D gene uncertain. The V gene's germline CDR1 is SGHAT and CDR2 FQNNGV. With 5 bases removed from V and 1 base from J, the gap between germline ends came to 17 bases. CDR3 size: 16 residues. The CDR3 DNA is TGTGCCAGCAGCCCATACTCCACCTCAGGGAACACTGAAGCTTTCTTT. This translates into CASSPYSTSGNTEAFF.

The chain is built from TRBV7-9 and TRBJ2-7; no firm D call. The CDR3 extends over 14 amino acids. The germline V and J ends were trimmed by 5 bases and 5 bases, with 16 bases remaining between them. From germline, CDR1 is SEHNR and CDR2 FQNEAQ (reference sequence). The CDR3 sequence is CASSPRGVLDEQYF. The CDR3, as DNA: TGTGCCAGCAGCCCCAGAGGTGTCTTGGACGAGCAGTACTTC.

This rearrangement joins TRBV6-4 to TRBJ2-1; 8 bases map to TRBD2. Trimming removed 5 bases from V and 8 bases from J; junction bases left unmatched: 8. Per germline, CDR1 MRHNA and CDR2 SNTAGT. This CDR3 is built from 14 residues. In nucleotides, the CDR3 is TGTGCCAGCAGTATAGCGGGGAGCGGGTATGAGCAGTTCTTC. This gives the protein CASSIAGSGYEQFF.

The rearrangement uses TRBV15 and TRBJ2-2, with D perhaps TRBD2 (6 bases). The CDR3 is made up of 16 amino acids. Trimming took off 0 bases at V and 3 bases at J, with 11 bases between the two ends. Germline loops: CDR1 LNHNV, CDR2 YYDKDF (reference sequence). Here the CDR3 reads CATSRDGREDTGELFF. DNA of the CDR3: TGTGCCACCAGCAGAGATGGCAGGGAGGACACCGGGGAGCTGTTTTTT.

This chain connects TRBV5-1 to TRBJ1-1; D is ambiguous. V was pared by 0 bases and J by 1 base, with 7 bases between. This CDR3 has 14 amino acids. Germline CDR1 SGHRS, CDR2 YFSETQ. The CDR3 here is CASSLVPGNTEAFF. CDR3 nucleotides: TGCGCCAGCAGCTTGGTTCCGGGGAACACTGAAGCTTTCTTT.

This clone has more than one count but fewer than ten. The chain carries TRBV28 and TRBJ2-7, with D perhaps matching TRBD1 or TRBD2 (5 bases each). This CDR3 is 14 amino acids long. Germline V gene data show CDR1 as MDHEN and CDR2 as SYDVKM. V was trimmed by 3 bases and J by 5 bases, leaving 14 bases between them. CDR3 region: CASSFVSGTDEQYF. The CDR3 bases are TGTGCCAGCAGTTTCGTATCAGGGACCGACGAGCAGTACTTC.

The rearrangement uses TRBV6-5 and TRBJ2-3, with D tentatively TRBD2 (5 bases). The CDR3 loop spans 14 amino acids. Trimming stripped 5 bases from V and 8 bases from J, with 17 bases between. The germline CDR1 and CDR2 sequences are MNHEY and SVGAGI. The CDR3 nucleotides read TGTGCCAGCAGTCCTGGACTGAGAGACGGTACGCAGTATTTT. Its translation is CASSPGLRDGTQYF.

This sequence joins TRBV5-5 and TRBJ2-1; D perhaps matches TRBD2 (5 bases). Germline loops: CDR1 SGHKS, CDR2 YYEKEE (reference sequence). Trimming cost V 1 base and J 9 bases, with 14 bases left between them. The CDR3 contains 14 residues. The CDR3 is CASSLQEAHGEQFF. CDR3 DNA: TGTGCCAGCAGCTTGCAGGAGGCCCACGGTGAGCAGTTCTTC.

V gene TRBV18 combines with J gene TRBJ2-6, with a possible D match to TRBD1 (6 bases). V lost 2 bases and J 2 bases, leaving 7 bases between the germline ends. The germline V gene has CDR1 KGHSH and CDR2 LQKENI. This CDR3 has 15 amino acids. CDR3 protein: CASSPGGAGANVLTF. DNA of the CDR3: TGTGCCAGCTCACCAGGGGGCGCTGGGGCCAACGTCCTGACTTTC.

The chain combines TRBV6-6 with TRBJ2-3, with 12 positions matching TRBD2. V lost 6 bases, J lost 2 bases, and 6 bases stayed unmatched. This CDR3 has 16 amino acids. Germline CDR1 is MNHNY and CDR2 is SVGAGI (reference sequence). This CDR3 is CASSSGLAGSTDTQYF. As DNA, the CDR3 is TGTGCCAGCAGCTCCGGACTAGCGGGATCCACAGATACGCAGTATTTT.

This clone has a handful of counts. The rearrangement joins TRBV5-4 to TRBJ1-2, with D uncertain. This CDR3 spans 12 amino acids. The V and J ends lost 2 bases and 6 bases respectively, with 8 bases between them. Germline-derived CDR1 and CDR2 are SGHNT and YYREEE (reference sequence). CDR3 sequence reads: CASSFFTDGYTF. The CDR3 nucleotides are TGTGCCAGCAGCTTTTTTACAGATGGCTACACCTTC.

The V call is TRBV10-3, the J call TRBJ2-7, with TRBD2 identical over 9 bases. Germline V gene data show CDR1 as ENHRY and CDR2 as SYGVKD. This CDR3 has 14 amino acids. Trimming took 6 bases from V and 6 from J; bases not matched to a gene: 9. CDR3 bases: TGTGCCATCAGCGGGGGACTAGCCGGTGGCGAGCAGTACTTC. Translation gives CAISGGLAGGEQYF.

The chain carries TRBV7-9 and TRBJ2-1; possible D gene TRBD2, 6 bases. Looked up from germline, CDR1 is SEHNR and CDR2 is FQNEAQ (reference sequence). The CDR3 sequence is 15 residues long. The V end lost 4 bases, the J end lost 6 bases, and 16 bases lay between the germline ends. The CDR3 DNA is TGTGCCAGCAGCTCCCGGTCGGGAGACTCCAATGAGCAGTTCTTC. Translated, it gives CASSSRSGDSNEQFF.

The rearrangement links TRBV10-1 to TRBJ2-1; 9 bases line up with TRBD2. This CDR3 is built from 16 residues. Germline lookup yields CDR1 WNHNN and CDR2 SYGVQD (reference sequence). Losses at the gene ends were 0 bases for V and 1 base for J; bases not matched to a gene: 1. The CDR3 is CASSESLAGSYNEQFF. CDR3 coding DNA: TGCGCCAGCAGTGAGTCCCTAGCGGGGTCCTACAATGAGCAGTTCTTC.

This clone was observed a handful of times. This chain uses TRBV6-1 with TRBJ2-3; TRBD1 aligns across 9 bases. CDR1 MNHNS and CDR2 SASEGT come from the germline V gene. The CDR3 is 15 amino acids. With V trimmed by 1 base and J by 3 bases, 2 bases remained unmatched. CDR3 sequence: CASSEGTGETDTQYF. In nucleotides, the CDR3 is TGTGCCAGCAGTGAAGGGACAGGGGAGACAGATACGCAGTATTTT.

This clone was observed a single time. DNA of the CDR3: TGCGCCAGCAGCCAAGATCTTTCTAGCGGAGAGACCCAGTACTTC. Residues: CASSQDLSSGETQYF. This chain joins TRBV4-3 and TRBJ2-5; 7 positions agree with TRBD2. CDR1 LGHNA and CDR2 YSLEER come from the germline V gene. With V trimmed by 0 bases and J by 4 bases, 5 bases remained unmatched. The CDR3 contains 15 residues.

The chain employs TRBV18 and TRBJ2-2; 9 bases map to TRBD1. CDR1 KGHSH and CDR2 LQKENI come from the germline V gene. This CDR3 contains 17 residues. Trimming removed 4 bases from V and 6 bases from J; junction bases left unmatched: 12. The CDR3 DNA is TGTGCCAGCTCACTCAACGCGGGGACAGGGCGTGCCGGGGAGCTGTTTTTT. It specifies CASSLNAGTGRAGELFF.

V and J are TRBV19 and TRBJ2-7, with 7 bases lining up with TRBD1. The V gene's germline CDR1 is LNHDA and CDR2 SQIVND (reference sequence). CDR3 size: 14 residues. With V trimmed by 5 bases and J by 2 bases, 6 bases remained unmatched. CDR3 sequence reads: CASSPGGMTYEQYF. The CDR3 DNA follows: TGTGCCAGTAGTCCAGGGGGAATGACCTACGAGCAGTACTTC.

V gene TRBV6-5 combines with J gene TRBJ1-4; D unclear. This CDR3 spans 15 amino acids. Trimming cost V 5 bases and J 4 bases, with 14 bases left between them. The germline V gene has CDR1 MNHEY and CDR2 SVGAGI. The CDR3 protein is CASSKKPGLNEKLFF. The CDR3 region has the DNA TGTGCCAGCAGTAAAAAGCCAGGTCTTAATGAAAAACTGTTTTTT.